One sample yielded the 2 T cell receptor beta chains listed below, sequenced in a study of identical twins. TCRdb processed the 5' RACE reads anew with MiXCR; each CDR3 protein has one entry. The table records some 600,000 distinct CDR3 sequences, just over 7% of them present only once. This sample also appeared in a second study, on yellow fever vaccine responses in identical twins.

Source material: PBMCs. These receptors were obtained from a woman aged 18-29 years in good health.

The rearrangement uses TRBV10-3 and TRBJ1-4, with D maybe TRBD1 (6 bases). Deletions cut 11 bases from V and 4 bases from J, with 17 bases between. Per the germline V gene, CDR1 is ENHRY and CDR2 is SYGVKD. CDR3 size: 14 residues. The CDR3 spells CASKGGQINEKLFF. In DNA, the CDR3 is TGTGCCTCAAAGGGGGGCCAAATTAATGAAAAACTGTTTTTT.

The rearrangement joins TRBV13 to TRBJ2-1; D might be TRBD1 or TRBD2, each matching 5 bases. The germline gives CDR1 PRHDT, CDR2 FYEKMQ (reference sequence). There are 15 residues in the CDR3. V was shortened by 2 bases and J by 7 bases, with 15 bases between the two germline ends. In DNA form, the CDR3 reads TGTGCCAGCAGCTTAATGGGGGAGCGCCGTAATGAGCAGTTCTTC. Protein sequence: CASSLMGERRNEQFF. Using reference TRBV13 and TRBJ2-1 for the parts outside the CDR3, the full variable domain is AAGVIQSPRHLIKEKRETATLKCYPIPRHDTVYWYQQGPGQDPQFLISFYEKMQSDKGSIPDRFSAQQFSDYHSELNMSSLELGDSALYFCASSLMGERRNEQFFGPGTRLTVL.